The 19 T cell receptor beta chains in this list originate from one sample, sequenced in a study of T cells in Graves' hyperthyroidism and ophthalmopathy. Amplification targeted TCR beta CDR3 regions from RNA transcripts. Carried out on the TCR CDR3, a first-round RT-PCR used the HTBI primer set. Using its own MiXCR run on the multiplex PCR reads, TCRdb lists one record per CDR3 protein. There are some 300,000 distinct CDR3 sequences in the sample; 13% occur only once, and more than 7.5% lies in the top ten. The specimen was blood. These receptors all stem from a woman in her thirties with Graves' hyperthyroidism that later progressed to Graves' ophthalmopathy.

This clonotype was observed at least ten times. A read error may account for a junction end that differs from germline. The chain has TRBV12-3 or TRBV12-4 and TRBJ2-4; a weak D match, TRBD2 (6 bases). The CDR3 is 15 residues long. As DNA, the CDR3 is TGTGCCAGCAGATTAGCGGTTTCGGCCAAAAACATTCAGTACTTC. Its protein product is CASRLAVSAKNIQYF.

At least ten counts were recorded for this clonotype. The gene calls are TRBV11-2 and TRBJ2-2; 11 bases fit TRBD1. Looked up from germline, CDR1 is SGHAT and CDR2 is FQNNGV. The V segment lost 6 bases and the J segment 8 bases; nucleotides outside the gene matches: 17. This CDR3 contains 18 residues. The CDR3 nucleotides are TGTGCCAGCAGTTTTCCATCCGGGACAGGGGGAAGGAGAGGGGAGCTGTTTTTT. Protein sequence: CASSFPSGTGGRRGELFF.

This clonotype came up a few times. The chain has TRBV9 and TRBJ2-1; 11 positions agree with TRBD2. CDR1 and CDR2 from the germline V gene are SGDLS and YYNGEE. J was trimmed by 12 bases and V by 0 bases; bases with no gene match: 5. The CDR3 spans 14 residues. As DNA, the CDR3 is TGTGCCAGCAGCGTAGACACTAGCGGGAGTTGGCAGTTCTTC. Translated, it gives CASSVDTSGSWQFF.

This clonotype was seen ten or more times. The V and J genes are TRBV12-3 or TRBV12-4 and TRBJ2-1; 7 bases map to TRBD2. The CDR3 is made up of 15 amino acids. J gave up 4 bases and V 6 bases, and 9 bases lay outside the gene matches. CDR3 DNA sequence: TGTGCCAGCAGAACTACTAGCGTTTTATACAATGAGCAGTTCTTC. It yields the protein CASRTTSVLYNEQFF.

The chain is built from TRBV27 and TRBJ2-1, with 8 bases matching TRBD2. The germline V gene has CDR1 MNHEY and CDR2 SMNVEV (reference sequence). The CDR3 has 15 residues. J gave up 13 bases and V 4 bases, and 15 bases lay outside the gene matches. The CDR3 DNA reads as TGTGCCAGCAGTTACATCCCGGCGGGAGGTGGGAGTCAGTTCTTC. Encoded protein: CASSYIPAGGGSQFF.

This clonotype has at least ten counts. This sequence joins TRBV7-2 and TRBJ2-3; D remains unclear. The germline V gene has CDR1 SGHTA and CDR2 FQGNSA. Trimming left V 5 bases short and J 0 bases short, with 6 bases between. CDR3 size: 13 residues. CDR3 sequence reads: CASSPASTDTQYF. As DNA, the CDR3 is TGTGCCAGCAGCCCGGCCAGCACAGATACGCAGTATTTT.

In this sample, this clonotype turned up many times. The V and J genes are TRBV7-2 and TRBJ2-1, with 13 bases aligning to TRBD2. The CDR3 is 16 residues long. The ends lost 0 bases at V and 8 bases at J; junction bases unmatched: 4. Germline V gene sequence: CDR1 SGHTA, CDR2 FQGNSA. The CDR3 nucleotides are TGTGCCAGCAGCTTAGCGGGACTAGCGGGATCTCATGAGCAGTTCTTC. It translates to CASSLAGLAGSHEQFF. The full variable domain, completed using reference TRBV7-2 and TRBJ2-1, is GAGVSQSPSNKVTEKGKDVELRCDPISGHTALYWYRQSLGQGLEFLIYFQGNSAPDKSGLPSDRFSAERTGGSVSTLTIQRTQQEDSAVYLCASSLAGLAGSHEQFFGPGTRLTVL.

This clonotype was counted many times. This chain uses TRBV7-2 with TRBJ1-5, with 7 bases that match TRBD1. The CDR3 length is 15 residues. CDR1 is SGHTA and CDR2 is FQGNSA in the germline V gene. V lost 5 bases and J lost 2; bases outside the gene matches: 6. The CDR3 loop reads CASSDRQGGNQPQHF. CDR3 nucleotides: TGTGCCAGCAGCGACAGACAGGGTGGCAATCAGCCCCAGCATTTT.

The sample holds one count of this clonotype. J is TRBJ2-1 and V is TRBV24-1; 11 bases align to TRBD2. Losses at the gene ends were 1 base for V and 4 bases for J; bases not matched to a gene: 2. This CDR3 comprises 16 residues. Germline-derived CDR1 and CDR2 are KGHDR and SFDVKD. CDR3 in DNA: TGTGCCACCAGTGATTTTTCTAGCGGGAGGTACAATGAGCAGTTCTTC. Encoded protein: CATSDFSSGRYNEQFF.

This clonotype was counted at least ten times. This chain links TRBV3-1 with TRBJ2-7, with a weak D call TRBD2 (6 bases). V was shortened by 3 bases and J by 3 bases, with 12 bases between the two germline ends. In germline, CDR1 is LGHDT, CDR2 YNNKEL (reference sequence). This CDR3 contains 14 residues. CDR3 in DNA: TGTGCCAGCAGCCACCGGGACTCGAACTACGAGCAGTACTTC. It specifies CASSHRDSNYEQYF.

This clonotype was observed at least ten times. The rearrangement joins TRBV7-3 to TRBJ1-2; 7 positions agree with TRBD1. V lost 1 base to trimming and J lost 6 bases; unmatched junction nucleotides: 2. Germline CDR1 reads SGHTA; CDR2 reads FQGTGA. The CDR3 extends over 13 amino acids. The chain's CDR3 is CASSLSTGDGYTF. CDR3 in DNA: TGTGCCAGCAGCTTAAGTACAGGGGATGGCTACACCTTC.

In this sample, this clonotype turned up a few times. The CDR3 loop is CSARKRFGDRDSGNTIYF. CDR3 DNA: TGCAGTGCTAGAAAGAGATTTGGGGACAGGGACTCTGGAAACACCATATATTTT. The chain has TRBV20-1 and TRBJ1-3, with TRBD1 identical over 9 bases. V lost 2 bases to trimming and J lost 0 bases; unmatched junction nucleotides: 11. The V gene's germline CDR1 is DFQATT and CDR2 SNEGSKA (reference sequence). CDR3 length equals 18 residues.

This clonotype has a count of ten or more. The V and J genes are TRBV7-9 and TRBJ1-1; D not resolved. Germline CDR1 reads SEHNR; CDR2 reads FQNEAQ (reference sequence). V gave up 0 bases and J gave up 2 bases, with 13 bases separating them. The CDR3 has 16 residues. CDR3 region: CASSLAPGSINTEAFF. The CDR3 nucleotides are TGTGCCAGCAGCTTAGCACCCGGCAGCATAAACACTGAAGCTTTCTTT. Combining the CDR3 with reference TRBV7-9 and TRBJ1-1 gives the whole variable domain DTGVSQNPRHKITKRGQNVTFRCDPISEHNRLYWYRQTLGQGPEFLTYFQNEAQLEKSRLLSDRFSAERPKGSFSTLEIQRTEQGDSAMYLCASSLAPGSINTEAFFGQGTRLTVV.

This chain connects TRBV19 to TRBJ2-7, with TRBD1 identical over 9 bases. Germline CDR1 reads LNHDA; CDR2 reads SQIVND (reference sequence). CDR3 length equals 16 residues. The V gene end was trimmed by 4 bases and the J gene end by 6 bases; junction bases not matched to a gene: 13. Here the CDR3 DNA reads TGTGCCAGTAGTACCGTAAGGACAGGGGCTAGGTCCGAGCAGTACTTC. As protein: CASSTVRTGARSEQYF.

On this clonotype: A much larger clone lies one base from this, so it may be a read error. The CDR3 DNA is TGTGCCCGCAGCTCATCAGGTCCAACTAATGAAAAACTGTTTTTT. Translated: CARSSSGPTNEKLFF. The gene calls are TRBV28 and TRBJ1-4; D unresolved. The CDR3 spans 15 residues. Looked up from germline, CDR1 is MDHEN and CDR2 is SYDVKM.

CDR3 DNA sequence: TGCGCCAGCAGCCAAGATCAGGGAAAACTGTTTTTT. As protein: CASSQDQGKLFF. This chain links TRBV4-3 with TRBJ1-4; TRBD1 might be the D (5 bases). CDR3 size: 12 residues. CDR1 and CDR2 from the germline V gene are LGHNA and YSLEER. Trimming took off 0 bases at V and 10 bases at J, with 6 bases between the two ends.

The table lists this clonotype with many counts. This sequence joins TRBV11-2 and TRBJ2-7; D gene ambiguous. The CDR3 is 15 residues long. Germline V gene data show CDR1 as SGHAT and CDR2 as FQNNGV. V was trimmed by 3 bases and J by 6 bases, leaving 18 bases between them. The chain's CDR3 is CASSFALTQPREQYF. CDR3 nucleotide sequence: TGTGCCAGCAGCTTCGCGCTAACTCAGCCACGCGAGCAGTACTTC.

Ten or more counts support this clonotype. The CDR3 reads CASSLSGGRGPYNEQFF. DNA for the CDR3: TGTGCCAGCAGTTTATCGGGCGGGAGGGGACCCTACAATGAGCAGTTCTTC. The rearrangement links TRBV27 to TRBJ2-1; 9 bases fit TRBD2. The V segment lost 0 bases and the J segment 2 bases; nucleotides outside the gene matches: 5. The CDR3 has 17 amino acids. From germline, CDR1 is MNHEY and CDR2 SMNVEV (reference sequence).

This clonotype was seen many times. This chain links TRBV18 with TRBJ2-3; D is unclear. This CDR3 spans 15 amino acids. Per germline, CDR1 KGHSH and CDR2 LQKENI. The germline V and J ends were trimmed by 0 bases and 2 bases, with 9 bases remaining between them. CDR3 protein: CASSPPSSPTDTQYF. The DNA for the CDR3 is TGTGCCAGCTCACCACCGAGCTCACCCACAGATACGCAGTATTTT.